This TCR beta chain was captured in a study of blood T cell repertoires in COVID-19. Looking at the study overall: Samples of COVID-19 (acute and convalescent) were obtained from the United States, Italy and Spain. T cells, B-cell-depleted T cells, or PBMCs provided the cDNA or gDNA that served as material.

This table comes from immunoSEQ multiplex PCR, and its TCRdb copy is limited to in-frame clones, with some not included. The table lists 160,000 or so clones, roughly 90% of them singletons. Trimming took 2 bases from V and 6 from J, leaving 14 bases between them. The CDR3 contains 16 residues. Looked up from germline, CDR1 is LGHNA and CDR2 is YNFKEQ. The sequence was obtained from a woman aged 55-69 years who had recovered from COVID-19. The J gene is TRBJ1-6, the V gene TRBV4-2; a possible D gene is TRBD1 (5 bases). Sequencing was performed on peripheral blood. CDR3 nucleotides: TGTGCCAGCAGCCAACTATTCGACAGTTCTAATTCACCCCTCCACTTT. Translated: CASSQLFDSSNSPLHF.